This TCR beta chain originates from a study of shared clonotypes between healthy human individuals. Study outcomes and limitations: Clonotypes which were not shared had lower generation probabilities than clonotypes that all four donors shared. When naive CD4 clonotypes were compared across several donors, around 5% were shared.

Every contributor of samples was a Caucasian grown-up residing in Nashville, Tennessee. Worth noting for this clone: Its antigen is not known.

Genomic DNA of every subset was divided equally among multiple immunoSEQ plates. The assay was immunoSEQ multiplex PCR, and TCRdb's table has in-frame clones only and misses some. The repertoire holds roughly 2.2 million clones, with more than 80% as singletons. The CDR3 totals 19 residues. With 5 bases removed from V and 1 base from J, the gap between germline ends came to 26 bases. Sequencing was done on a sample of naive CD4+ T cells from PBMCs. Subset: CD45RA+ positively selected. The receptor was isolated from a man younger than 30 in good health. Some clones in this sample may be carry-over from other donors' samples. This sequence joins TRBV23-1 and TRBJ1-1; TRBD1 is a possible D gene (6 bases). TRBV23-1 belongs to the ORF category, with a function that is uncertain. Written as DNA, the CDR3 is TGCGCCAGCAGTGGTTGTGGGGGACAAACGGGACCGTGGAACACTGAAGCTTTCTTT. It codes for CASSGCGGQTGPWNTEAFF.